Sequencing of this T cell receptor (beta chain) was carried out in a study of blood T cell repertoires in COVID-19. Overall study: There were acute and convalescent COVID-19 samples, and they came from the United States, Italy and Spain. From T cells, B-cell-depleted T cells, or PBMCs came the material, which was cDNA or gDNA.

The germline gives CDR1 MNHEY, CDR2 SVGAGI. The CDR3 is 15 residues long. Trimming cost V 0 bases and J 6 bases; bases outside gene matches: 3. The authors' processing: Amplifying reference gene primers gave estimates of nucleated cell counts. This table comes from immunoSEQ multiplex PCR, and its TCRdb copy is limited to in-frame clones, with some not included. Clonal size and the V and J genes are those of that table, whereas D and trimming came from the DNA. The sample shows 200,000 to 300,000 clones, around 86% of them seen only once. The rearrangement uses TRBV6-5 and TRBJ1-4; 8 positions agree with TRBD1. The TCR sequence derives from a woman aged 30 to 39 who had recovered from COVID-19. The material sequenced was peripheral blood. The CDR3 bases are TGTGCCAGCAGTTACTCGTCAGGGGGCTATGAAAAACTGTTTTTT. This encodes CASSYSSGGYEKLFF.